Each of the 32 T cell receptor beta chains below was sequenced from the same sample in a study of T cell responses to AZD1222 COVID-19 vaccine (dated by TCRdb to the early 2020s). The receptor library was made with the immunoSEQ multiplex PCR assay. Imported from immuneACCESS, the table was reduced by TCRdb to in-frame sequences with V and J called. These copies leave out some clones; in studies compared against another copy, an unresolved V gene accounts for under half, and the cause of the remainder is not known. This sample comprises under 200,000 clones, approximately 92% of them detected only once. Together, the top ten hold about 3.5% of the sample. Reading the label with the study, this specimen's time point is: about 28 days (+/-7) after the second vaccine dose. Interpreted using the paper, the treatment or condition label stands for: meningococcal conjugate vaccine given as trial control.

The sequencing used peripheral blood, collected 28 days after the second dose of the MenACWY control vaccine. The receptors shown here come from an adult who received the MenACWY meningococcal vaccine as a control.

This chain connects TRBV7-9 to TRBJ1-1; tentatively, D is TRBD1 (6 bases). The CDR3 sequence is 13 residues long. V lost 4 bases to trimming and J lost 7 bases, with 13 bases between them. The germline V gene has CDR1 SEHNR and CDR2 FQNEAQ (reference sequence). The CDR3 DNA is TGTGCCAGCAGCTCCGGACAGCCAATTGAAGCTTTCTTT. Protein: CASSSGQPIEAFF.

CDR3 region: CASSQHSVNEQYF. CDR3 coding DNA: TGTGCCAGCAGCCAACACAGTGTTAACGAGCAGTACTTC. The rearrangement uses TRBV14 and TRBJ2-7; no firm D call. Looked up from germline, CDR1 is SGHDN and CDR2 is FVKESK. CDR3 length: 13 amino acids. The V end was cut by 2 bases, the J end by 5 bases, with 10 bases between.

The gene calls are TRBV5-5 and TRBJ1-5; D remains ambiguous. The CDR3 is made up of 13 amino acids. V lost 4 bases, J lost 4 bases, and 9 bases lay in between. The germline V gene encodes CDR1 SGHKS and CDR2 YYEKEE (reference sequence). CDR3 residues: CASSATDNQPQHF. The CDR3 DNA follows: TGTGCCAGCAGCGCGACGGATAATCAGCCCCAGCATTTT.

V is TRBV7-3 and J is TRBJ1-4; D not resolved. CDR1 is SGHTA, CDR2 FQGTGA, per germline. The CDR3 has 14 residues. Deletions cut 4 bases from V and 14 bases from J, with 20 bases between. For the CDR3, the DNA is TGTGCCAGCAGCTCATTTTACCGGGCGCCCGGTCTGTTTTTT. It translates to CASSSFYRAPGLFF.

The chain employs TRBV29-1 and TRBJ1-2, with unresolved D. Germline CDR1 is SQVTM and CDR2 is ANQGSEA. V was pared by 4 bases and J by 4 bases, with 13 bases between. This CDR3 region has 13 residues. CDR3 protein: CSVGVGLSYGYTF. The DNA of the CDR3 is TGCAGCGTTGGTGTGGGTTTGAGCTATGGCTACACCTTC.

The chain uses TRBV19 and TRBJ2-1, with D hard to call. This CDR3 is built from 14 residues. CDR1 and CDR2 from the germline V gene are LNHDA and SQIVND (reference sequence). Trimming left V 1 base short and J 9 bases short, with 13 bases between. Here the CDR3 reads CASSIVSRIGEQFF. Here the CDR3 DNA reads TGTGCCAGTAGTATAGTGTCCAGAATCGGTGAGCAGTTCTTC. The entire variable domain, with the rest obtained from reference TRBV19 and TRBJ2-1, is as follows: DGGITQSPKYLFRKEGQNVTLSCEQNLNHDAMYWYRQDPGQGLRLIYYSQIVNDFQKGDIAEGYSVSREKKESFPLTVTSAQKNPTAFYLCASSIVSRIGEQFFGPGTRLTVL.

As for this clone: Within the sample, other DNA sequences also encode this same CDR3. V usage is TRBV24-1 and J usage is TRBJ2-6; D is ambiguous. There are 13 residues in the CDR3. Trimming removed 5 bases at V and 2 bases at J, with 3 bases between. Per the germline V gene, CDR1 is KGHDR and CDR2 is SFDVKD. The CDR3 coding sequence is TGTGCCACCAGTGTTACTGGGGCCAACGTCCTGACTTTC. It is translated as CATSVTGANVLTF.

The V and J genes are TRBV25-1 and TRBJ2-7; 7 bases fit TRBD1. Looked up from germline, CDR1 is MGHDK and CDR2 is SYGVNS. Germline trimming cut 5 bases from V and 2 bases from J; bases unmatched to any gene: 12. This CDR3 spans 16 amino acids. This CDR3 is CASSTHDRVGAYEQYF. In DNA form, the CDR3 reads TGTGCCAGCAGTACCCACGACAGGGTAGGGGCCTACGAGCAGTACTTC.

This clone was recorded only once. Here the CDR3 reads CASSVSWGGEAFF. In DNA, the CDR3 is TGTGCCAGCAGCGTATCTTGGGGGGGTGAAGCTTTCTTT. The chain uses TRBV5-6 and TRBJ1-1, with TRBD1 as a possible D gene (5 bases). Germline values: CDR1 SGHDT, CDR2 YYEEEE. The V gene lost 4 bases and the J gene lost 7 bases, with 14 bases spanning the gap. This CDR3 contains 13 residues. Based on the CDR3 plus reference TRBV5-6 and TRBJ1-1, the full variable domain is DAGVTQSPTHLIKTRGQQVTLRCSPKSGHDTVSWYQQALGQGPQFIFQYYEEEERQRGNFPDRFSGHQFPNYSSELNVNALLLGDSALYLCASSVSWGGEAFFGQGTRLTVV.

This chain joins TRBV28 and TRBJ2-7, with D possibly matching TRBD1 (5 bases). V was shortened by 6 bases and J by 3 bases, with 12 bases between the two germline ends. Germline V lookup: CDR1 MDHEN, CDR2 SYDVKM. The CDR3 totals 13 residues. Here the CDR3 DNA reads TGTGCCAGCAGAGGAACCAGGGTCTACGAGCAGTACTTC. Encoded protein: CASRGTRVYEQYF.

This chain joins TRBV4-1 and TRBJ2-1; D is unclear. This CDR3 has 14 residues. Deletions cut 2 bases from V and 6 bases from J, with 11 bases between. Per germline, CDR1 MGHRA and CDR2 YSYEKL. CDR3 residues: CASSQSDRANEQFF. The CDR3 DNA reads as TGCGCCAGCAGCCAATCAGACCGGGCCAATGAGCAGTTCTTC.

J is TRBJ1-5 and V is TRBV6-1, with 9 positions matching TRBD1. The trim removed 3 bases at V and 1 base at J, leaving 7 bases unmatched. The CDR3 is 17 amino acids. CDR1 and CDR2 from the germline V gene are MNHNS and SASEGT. The CDR3, as DNA: TGTGCCAGCAGTGAGGGACAGGGAGCGGTGAGCAATCAGCCCCAGCATTTT. Amino acids: CASSEGQGAVSNQPQHF.

The rearrangement uses TRBV29-1 and TRBJ2-1, with no clear D. The germline V gene has CDR1 SQVTM and CDR2 ANQGSEA. CDR3 length: 13 amino acids. Deletions cut 0 bases from V and 1 base from J, with 4 bases between. Written as DNA, the CDR3 is TGCAGCGTTGAAGAGCGGTCCTACAATGAGCAGTTCTTC. Translating it yields CSVEERSYNEQFF.

This chain joins TRBV14 and TRBJ1-2; TRBD1 matches at 9 bases. Trimming cost V 4 bases and J 6 bases; bases outside gene matches: 3. Germline V gene data show CDR1 as SGHDN and CDR2 as FVKESK. The CDR3 is 13 amino acids. The CDR3 region is CASSPRTGDGYTF. The CDR3, as DNA: TGTGCCAGCAGCCCCCGGACAGGGGATGGCTACACCTTC.

DNA of the CDR3: TGTGCCAGCAGCGTAGGCGACGAGCAGTACTTC. Amino acid sequence: CASSVGDEQYF. The chain employs TRBV9 and TRBJ2-7; no clear D gene. V lost 0 bases, J lost 5 bases, and 3 bases lay in between. The CDR3 is made up of 11 amino acids. The germline V gene has CDR1 SGDLS and CDR2 YYNGEE.

V gene TRBV29-1 combines with J gene TRBJ2-1, with D uncertain. Trimming removed 5 bases from V and 14 bases from J, with 19 bases in between. This CDR3 comprises 12 residues. Germline loops: CDR1 SQVTM, CDR2 ANQGSEA. The CDR3 sequence: CSVTFGLGLEFF. The DNA for the CDR3 is TGCAGCGTTACTTTCGGGCTGGGGTTGGAGTTCTTC.

The chain has TRBV27 and TRBJ2-7; TRBD1 might be the D (6 bases). V was clipped by 3 bases and J by 6 bases, with 21 bases between them. Germline V gives CDR1 MNHEY, CDR2 SMNVEV (reference sequence). This CDR3 is built from 16 residues. The CDR3 nucleotides are TGTGCCAGCAGTTTCTCCGGGACAAGATCGCTCGGCGAGCAGTACTTC. Protein: CASSFSGTRSLGEQYF.

The V and J genes are TRBV27 and TRBJ2-3; no reliable D call. The germline V gene encodes CDR1 MNHEY and CDR2 SMNVEV (reference sequence). CDR3 length: 13 amino acids. Between the trimmed V and J ends, which lost 2 bases and 0 bases, there was a span of 3 bases. As DNA, the CDR3 is TGTGCCAGCAGTTTAGGAAGCACAGATACGCAGTATTTT. Its protein product is CASSLGSTDTQYF.

The chain couples TRBV2 to TRBJ2-7; 8 nucleotides agree with TRBD2. The CDR3 runs 16 residues. The V and J ends lost 2 bases and 2 bases, in that order; junction bases with no gene match: 8. Germline V gives CDR1 SNHLY, CDR2 FYNNEI. CDR3 sequence reads: CASSERRIAGTYEQYF. CDR3 sequence (DNA): TGTGCCAGCAGTGAAAGGAGGATAGCGGGAACCTACGAGCAGTACTTC. Together with reference TRBV2 and TRBJ2-7, the CDR3 gives the full variable domain: EPEVTQTPSHQVTQMGQEVILRCVPISNHLYFYWYRQILGQKVEFLVSFYNNEISEKSEIFDDQFSVERPDGSNFTLKIRSTKLEDSAMYFCASSERRIAGTYEQYFGPGTRLTVT.

The chain carries TRBV30 and TRBJ1-5; no definite D call. The CDR3 length is 13 residues. Germline assignment: CDR1 GTSNPN and CDR2 SVGIG (reference sequence). V was clipped by 1 base and J by 4 bases, with 8 bases between them. The CDR3 nucleotides read TGTGCCTGGAGTGGGAAAGGAAATCAGCCCCAGCATTTT. This translates into CAWSGKGNQPQHF.

This clone was seen a single time. At one boundary the junction diverges from the germline segment, which might be a read error. The chain is built from TRBV2 and TRBJ2-7; TRBD2 agrees at 9 bases. From germline, CDR1 is SNHLY and CDR2 FYNNEI. This CDR3 is built from 14 residues. The CDR3 loop is CASSDIAGEGRGHF. The CDR3 bases are TGTGCCAGCAGTGATATAGCGGGAGAGGGGAGAGGGCACTTC.

This clone was counted once. This sequence joins TRBV29-1 and TRBJ2-5; D might be TRBD1 (6 bases). The germline gives CDR1 SQVTM, CDR2 ANQGSEA. The CDR3 runs to 13 residues. V lost 3 bases and J 5 bases, leaving 13 bases between the germline ends. Here the CDR3 reads CSVEDSLIETQYF. The CDR3 bases are TGCAGCGTTGAGGACAGCCTGATCGAGACCCAGTACTTC.

The DNA of the CDR3 is TGTGCCAGTAGTATAGGTCTCTGGGGACAGGAGCTTAACTATGGCTACACCTTC. Protein: CASSIGLWGQELNYGYTF. The rearrangement joins TRBV19 to TRBJ1-2; 8 bases map to TRBD1. The germline V gene has CDR1 LNHDA and CDR2 SQIVND (reference sequence). V lost 1 base to trimming and J lost 1 base; unmatched junction nucleotides: 11. This CDR3 spans 18 amino acids. Full variable domain (outside the CDR3, taken from reference TRBV19 and TRBJ1-2): DGGITQSPKYLFRKEGQNVTLSCEQNLNHDAMYWYRQDPGQGLRLIYYSQIVNDFQKGDIAEGYSVSREKKESFPLTVTSAQKNPTAFYLCASSIGLWGQELNYGYTFGSGTRLTVV.

V gene TRBV11-1 combines with J gene TRBJ2-1; D unclear. The length of the CDR3 is 14 residues. The germline V gene encodes CDR1 SGHAT and CDR2 FQDESV (reference sequence). V dropped 1 base and J dropped 1 base, with 5 bases sitting between them. Here the CDR3 reads CASSLGSSYNEQFF. CDR3 DNA: TGTGCCAGCAGCTTAGGGTCTTCCTACAATGAGCAGTTCTTC.

This clone was seen once. Other DNA sequences within the sample encode an identical CDR3. The chain combines TRBV6-5 with TRBJ1-5; no reliable D call. Germline loops: CDR1 MNHEY, CDR2 SVGAGI. With 0 bases removed from V and 4 bases from J, the gap between germline ends came to 4 bases. The CDR3 sequence is 13 residues long. DNA for the CDR3: TGTGCCAGCAGTTACTCGGATAATCAGCCCCAGCATTTT. Its protein is CASSYSDNQPQHF.

V usage is TRBV24-1 and J usage is TRBJ2-1; 7 bases are shared with TRBD1. CDR3 size: 16 residues. After removal of 3 bases from V and 7 bases from J, the junction contained 11 bases not matched to a gene. Germline V gene sequence: CDR1 KGHDR, CDR2 SFDVKD. The CDR3 sequence is CATSDHFTGVWNEQFF. For the CDR3, the DNA is TGTGCCACCAGTGATCACTTTACAGGGGTTTGGAATGAGCAGTTCTTC.

The V gene is TRBV11-3, the J gene TRBJ1-1; 7 nucleotides match TRBD1. CDR3 length: 14 residues. The V gene's germline CDR1 is SGHNT and CDR2 YENEEA. Unmatched junction bases numbered 8, after V lost 5 bases and J lost 5 bases. The CDR3 region has the DNA TGTGCCAGCAGCACCCGACAGGGAGGGACTGAAGCTTTCTTT. It is translated as CASSTRQGGTEAFF.

The sample holds one count of this clone. The chain recombines TRBV4-3 with TRBJ1-6; D gene unclear. Looked up from germline, CDR1 is LGHNA and CDR2 is YSLEER. The CDR3 sequence is 13 residues long. Trimming shortened V by 0 bases and J by 14 bases, and 11 bases separated the two germline ends. In DNA, the CDR3 is TGCGCCAGCAGCCAAGATACGGGTCGGACCCTCCACTTT. The encoded protein is CASSQDTGRTLHF.

V usage is TRBV19 and J usage is TRBJ1-1; TRBD1 aligns across 7 bases. The CDR3 contains 17 residues. Germline trimming cut 6 bases from V and 2 bases from J; bases unmatched to any gene: 15. Germline assignment: CDR1 LNHDA and CDR2 SQIVND (reference sequence). CDR3 coding DNA: TGTGCCAGTAGACTGTCGGGCTACAGGGGTGGAAACACTGAAGCTTTCTTT. This sequence encodes CASRLSGYRGGNTEAFF.

CDR3 DNA: TGTGCCAGCAGTTTCAGGACGGGAGCTTTCTTT. This gives the protein CASSFRTGAFF. The chain employs TRBV28 and TRBJ1-1; D gene ambiguous. Germline CDR1 reads MDHEN; CDR2 reads SYDVKM. There are 11 residues in the CDR3. V was pared by 3 bases and J by 10 bases, with 9 bases between.

The chain uses TRBV30 and TRBJ1-1; possible D gene TRBD1, 5 bases. Germline CDR1 is GTSNPN and CDR2 is SVGIG (reference sequence). The CDR3 is made up of 11 amino acids. V was cut by 8 bases and J by 4 bases, with 11 bases left in between. The chain's CDR3 is CAGEGITEAFF. CDR3 bases: TGTGCCGGAGAGGGGATCACTGAAGCTTTCTTT.

The V gene is TRBV11-2, the J gene TRBJ1-4; possible D gene TRBD1, 6 bases. V lost 4 bases and J 10 bases, leaving 10 bases between the germline ends. From germline, CDR1 is SGHAT and CDR2 FQNNGV. The CDR3 is 12 residues long. The DNA for the CDR3 is TGTGCCAGCAGCTCACAGGGAGGAAAACTGTTTTTT. This translates into CASSSQGGKLFF.